Below are 11 T cell receptor beta chains sequenced from a single sample in a study. TCRdb reprocessed the 5' RACE reads via MiXCR and lists one record per CDR3 protein. The sample lists 4,000 to 6,500 distinct CDR3 sequences, about two thirds occurring once. The sample comprised naive CD4+ T cells sorted from blood. As to subset: naive CD4+ T cells, CD4+CD45RA+CD25-. The receptors were sampled from a female donor with breast cancer.

In DNA form, the CDR3 reads TGCGCCAGCAGCCCTTACGCGAACACCGGGGAGCTGTTTTTT. It yields the protein CASSPYANTGELFF. This chain joins TRBV5-1 and TRBJ2-2; D gene unclear. Germline V gene lookup returns CDR1 SGHRS and CDR2 YFSETQ. Trimming removed 4 bases from V and 0 bases from J, with 7 bases in between. The CDR3 extends over 14 amino acids.

The rearrangement joins TRBV30 to TRBJ2-7, with D possibly TRBD2 on 6 matching bases. CDR1 is GTSNPN, CDR2 SVGIG, per germline (reference sequence). Deletions cut 0 bases from V and 4 bases from J, with 7 bases between. The CDR3 has 12 residues. The CDR3 nucleotides read TGTGCCTGGAGTGTTGGAGGGTACGAGCAGTACTTC. Translating gives CAWSVGGYEQYF. The variable domain in full, with the rest retrieved from reference TRBV30 and TRBJ2-7, is SQTIHQWPATLVQPVGSPLSLECTVEGTSNPNLYWYRQAAGRGLQLLFYSVGIGQISSEVPQNLSASRPQDRQFILSSKKLLLSDSGFYLCAWSVGGYEQYFGPGTRLTVT.

This clonotype occurred a few times. V gene TRBV9 combines with J gene TRBJ2-7; the D call may be TRBD1 or TRBD2 (6 bases each). The germline V gene has CDR1 SGDLS and CDR2 YYNGEE. This CDR3 region has 15 residues. Between the trimmed V and J ends, which lost 0 bases and 4 bases, there was a span of 14 bases. The CDR3 sequence: CASSVAPGGGYEQYF. In nucleotides, the CDR3 is TGTGCCAGCAGCGTAGCCCCCGGGGGCGGATACGAGCAGTACTTC. Looking up the rest from reference TRBV9 and TRBJ2-7 gives the full variable domain: DSGVTQTPKHLITATGQRVTLRCSPRSGDLSVYWYQQSLDQGLQFLIQYYNGEERAKGNILERFSAQQFPDLHSELNLSSLELGDSALYFCASSVAPGGGYEQYFGPGTRLTVT.

This clonotype was counted only a few times. The V and J genes are TRBV7-2 and TRBJ2-4, with 11 positions matching TRBD2. The CDR3 has 11 residues. The V segment lost 5 bases and the J segment 16 bases; nucleotides outside the gene matches: 4. Germline CDR1 reads SGHTA; CDR2 reads FQGNSA. This CDR3 is CASSPLAGAYF. CDR3 in DNA: TGTGCCAGCAGCCCACTAGCGGGGGCATACTTC. Supplemented by reference TRBV7-2 and TRBJ2-4, the full variable domain reads GAGVSQSPSNKVTEKGKDVELRCDPISGHTALYWYRQSLGQGLEFLIYFQGNSAPDKSGLPSDRFSAERTGGSVSTLTIQRTQQEDSAVYLCASSPLAGAYFGAGTRLSVL.

The chain links TRBV7-2 to TRBJ2-7; TRBD1 is a possible D gene (5 bases). From germline, CDR1 is SGHTA and CDR2 FQGNSA. Trimming removed 1 base at V and 1 base at J, with 8 bases between. The CDR3 covers 14 residues. CDR3 amino acids: CASSLGQYSYEQYF. The CDR3, as DNA: TGTGCCAGCAGCTTAGGACAGTATTCCTACGAGCAGTACTTC. The full variable domain, with the rest looked up from reference TRBV7-2 and TRBJ2-7, is GAGVSQSPSNKVTEKGKDVELRCDPISGHTALYWYRQSLGQGLEFLIYFQGNSAPDKSGLPSDRFSAERTGGSVSTLTIQRTQQEDSAVYLCASSLGQYSYEQYFGPGTRLTVT.

This chain uses TRBV20-1 with TRBJ2-1; D call uncertain. V lost 5 bases, J lost 4 bases, and 3 bases lay in between. Per the germline V gene, CDR1 is DFQATT and CDR2 is SNEGSKA (reference sequence). The CDR3 contains 10 residues. The CDR3 bases are TGCAGTGCTTATTACAATGAGCAGTTCTTC. It encodes CSAYYNEQFF.

The V and J genes are TRBV11-3 and TRBJ2-1; D remains ambiguous. V lost 2 bases, J lost 10 bases, and 12 bases lay in between. The CDR3 length is 13 residues. Germline CDR1 SGHNT, CDR2 YENEEA. For the CDR3, the DNA is TGTGCCAGCAGCTTATCTGGCGAAGGCGAGCAGTTCTTC. This encodes CASSLSGEGEQFF.

In this sample, this clonotype turned up a few times. The chain couples TRBV9 to TRBJ2-7; D not resolved. CDR1 and CDR2 (germline): SGDLS, YYNGEE. CDR3 size: 14 residues. V was clipped by 0 bases and J by 7 bases, with 14 bases between them. The CDR3 coding sequence is TGTGCCAGCAGCGTAGACGCAGGCATCGGAGAGCAGTACTTC. Translating gives CASSVDAGIGEQYF.

This chain joins TRBV6-2 or TRBV6-3 and TRBJ2-7, with D perhaps TRBD1 or TRBD2 (6 bases each). The CDR3 is 15 amino acids. V shed 4 bases and J shed 0 bases, with 13 bases lying between them. Germline assignment: CDR1 MNHEY and CDR2 SVGEGT. The CDR3 protein is CASSWGATGSYEQYF. The CDR3 DNA reads TGTGCCAGCAGTTGGGGGGCTACCGGCTCCTACGAGCAGTACTTC.

CDR3 DNA sequence: TGTGCCAGCAACGGTGCCCCCCCTTGGTTCAACGAGCAGTACTTC. Its translation is CASNGAPPWFNEQYF. The J gene is TRBJ2-7, the V gene TRBV3-1; no clear D gene. V lost 7 bases and J 5 bases, leaving 21 bases between the germline ends. Germline V gives CDR1 LGHDT, CDR2 YNNKEL (reference sequence). This CDR3 is 15 amino acids long.

The CDR3 DNA follows: TGTGCCAGCAGCGCGGCGGGGGGGCACTCTGGAAACACCATATATTTT. Its protein product is CASSAAGGHSGNTIYF. This chain uses TRBV9 with TRBJ1-3; perhaps TRBD1 as D (6 bases). CDR1 is SGDLS, CDR2 YYNGEE, per germline. V lost 3 bases and J 0 bases, leaving 13 bases between the germline ends. The CDR3 loop spans 16 amino acids.